The rows below give T cell receptor beta chains drawn from one sample of a study of blood T cell repertoires in COVID-19. Assay: immunoSEQ multiplex PCR; the TCRdb copy retains only in-frame clones and omits some. The sample carries approximately 200,000 clones, over 80% recorded once. Source material: PBMCs or T cells enriched from blood (not recorded which). The source of these receptors is a young man who had recovered from COVID-19. Both conserved end residues are part of each CDR3. A D gene is named only where the DNA matches it firmly. Not all rows give a size; the values are once, few, many and, for expanded clones, a class.

j_call	d_call	v_call	clone_size	cdr3_nt	cdr3_aa
TRBJ2-3	TRBD2	TRBV19	.	TGTGCCAGTAGTAAACTAGCGGGAGGGTTTCCAGATACGCAGTATTTT	CASSKLAGGFPDTQYF
TRBJ2-7	TRBD1	TRBV2	.	TGTGCCAGCAGGGAGGACAGGCCATATCCCTACGAGCAGTACTTC	CASREDRPYPYEQYF
TRBJ2-7	TRBD2	TRBV29-1	.	TGCAGCGTTGAAAATGGAACTAGCGGGAGTTACGAGCAGTACTTC	CSVENGTSGSYEQYF
TRBJ1-6	TRBD1	TRBV5-8	.	TGTGCCAGCAGCTTGGATTGGGGGACAGGGTTGCATAATTCACCCCTCCACTTT	CASSLDWGTGLHNSPLHF
TRBJ1-5	.	TRBV28	once	TGTGCCAGCAGTTTATCCCCGGGATCCCATCAGCCCCAGCATTTT	CASSLSPGSHQPQHF
TRBJ1-5	.	TRBV2	.	TGTGCCAGCTCGGGTTATGCAGGGCGGAGCAATCAGCCCCAGCATTTT	CASSGYAGRSNQPQHF
TRBJ1-1	TRBD1	TRBV4-1	many	TGCGCCAGCAGCCGGACAGGGGGCGGGAACACTGAAGCTTTCTTT	CASSRTGGGNTEAFF
TRBJ2-2	TRBD2	TRBV27	.	TGTGCCAGCAAGTTCACTAGCGGGAATTGGGACACCGGGGAGCTGTTTTTT	CASKFTSGNWDTGELFF
TRBJ2-2	.	TRBV27	.	TGTGCCAGTCGCTGGCGGGCCCCTCGCGGGGAGCTGTTTTTT	CASRWRAPRGELFF
TRBJ2-5	TRBD2	TRBV28	.	TGTGCCAGCAGCAGCGGGACGCTCACCCAAGAGACCCAGTACTTC	CASSSGTLTQETQYF
TRBJ1-5	.	TRBV7-8	few	TGTGCCAGCAGCTTAGGGCTACGGGGTCAGCCCCAGCATTTT	CASSLGLRGQPQHF
TRBJ2-2	TRBD1	TRBV6-5	.	TGTGCCAGCAGCCTCAAACCACAGGGGATCGGGGAGCTGTTTTTT	CASSLKPQGIGELFF
TRBJ2-3	.	TRBV9	.	TGTGCCAGCAGCCCCCGCGCCCCTGACACAGATACGCAGTATTTT	CASSPRAPDTDTQYF
TRBJ1-3	.	TRBV5-5	.	TGTGCCAGCAGCTCCCTGAGGAGGGGTGCTGGAAACACCATATATTTT	CASSSLRRGAGNTIYF
TRBJ2-7	TRBD2	TRBV5-4	once	TGTGCCAGCAGCTCGAGGACTAGCCTTACGTACGAGCAGTACTTC	CASSSRTSLTYEQYF
TRBJ2-3	.	TRBV6-2/TRBV6-3	.	TGTGCCAGCAGTTACTTAAATACGCAGTATTTT	CASSYLNTQYF
TRBJ1-4	TRBD1	TRBV27	.	TGTGCCAGCAGTACACAGGGGGCGGGTGGAAAACTGTTTTTT	CASSTQGAGGKLFF
TRBJ2-7	.	TRBV14	.	TGTGCCAGCAGCCAAGAATATAGAGCCGAGCAGTACTTC	CASSQEYRAEQYF
TRBJ1-5	.	TRBV6-6	.	TGTGCCAGCAGTTACTCCCTACAGAGTAGCAATCAGCCCCAGCATTTT	CASSYSLQSSNQPQHF
TRBJ1-2	.	TRBV24-1	once	TGTGCCACCAGTGATGCAAAAAGGGGGAAGGACTATGGCTACACCTTC	CATSDAKRGKDYGYTF
TRBJ1-5	.	TRBV6-2/TRBV6-3	.	TGTGCCAGCAGTTCACAGGGTGATCAGCCCCAGCATTTT	CASSSQGDQPQHF
TRBJ1-2	.	TRBV19	.	TGTGCCAGTAGTAAGCTCTCGAAACAGTGGAACTATGGCTACACCTTC	CASSKLSKQWNYGYTF
TRBJ2-1	.	TRBV11-2	.	TGTGCCAGCAGCTTATCCGGGGACAAATTCTACAATGAGCAGTTCTTC	CASSLSGDKFYNEQFF
TRBJ2-1	.	TRBV7-9	.	TGTGCCAGCAGTCCCAAGGCGGGCAGGGGCTCCTACAATGAGCAGTTCTTC	CASSPKAGRGSYNEQFF
TRBJ2-7	TRBD2	TRBV11-2	few	TGTGCCAGCAGCTTACTAGCGGGAGGCCACGAGCAGTACTTC	CASSLLAGGHEQYF
TRBJ2-2	.	TRBV7-9	.	TGTGCCAGCAGCTCCCCCGGGGGCACCGGGGAGCTGTTTTTT	CASSSPGGTGELFF
TRBJ1-5	.	TRBV27	.	TGTGCCAGCAGTTTATCCCGCCAGGGCAATCAGCCCCAGCATTTT	CASSLSRQGNQPQHF
TRBJ1-4	.	TRBV4-1	.	TGCGCCAGCAGCCATAGACAGGATAATGAAAAACTGTTTTTT	CASSHRQDNEKLFF
TRBJ1-2	TRBD1	TRBV19	.	TGTGCCAGTAGTATAGTGTCCGGGACAGGGATTGGCTATGGCTACACCTTC	CASSIVSGTGIGYGYTF